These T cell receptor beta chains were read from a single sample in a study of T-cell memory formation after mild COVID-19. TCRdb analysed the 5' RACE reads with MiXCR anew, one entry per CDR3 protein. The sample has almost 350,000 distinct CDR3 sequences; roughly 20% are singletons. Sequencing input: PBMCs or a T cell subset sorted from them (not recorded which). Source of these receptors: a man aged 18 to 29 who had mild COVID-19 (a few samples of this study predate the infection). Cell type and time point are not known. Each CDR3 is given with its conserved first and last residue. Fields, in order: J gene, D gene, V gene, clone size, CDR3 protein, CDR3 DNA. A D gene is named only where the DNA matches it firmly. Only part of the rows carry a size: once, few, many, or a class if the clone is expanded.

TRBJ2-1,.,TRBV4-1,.,CASSQESVYNEQFF,TGCGCCAGCAGCCAAGAGTCAGTTTACAATGAGCAGTTCTTC
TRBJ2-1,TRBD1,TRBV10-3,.,CAITEGRGSYNEQFF,TGTGCCATCACCGAGGGCAGGGGGTCCTACAATGAGCAGTTCTTC
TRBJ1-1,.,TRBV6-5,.,CASTINDRPKNTEAFF,TGTGCCAGCACCATAAACGACAGACCCAAAAACACTGAAGCTTTCTTT
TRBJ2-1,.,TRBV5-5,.,CASSSFGEQFF,TGTGCCAGCAGCTCGTTCGGTGAGCAGTTCTTC
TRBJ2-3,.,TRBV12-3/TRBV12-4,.,CASSLELTQYF,TGTGCCAGCAGTTTAGAACTTACGCAGTATTTT
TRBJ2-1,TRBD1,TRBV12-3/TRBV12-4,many,CASSPTGDNEQFF,TGTGCCAGCAGTCCGACAGGGGACAATGAGCAGTTCTTC
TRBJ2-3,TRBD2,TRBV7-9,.,CASSLPGLAGLDTQYF,TGTGCCAGCAGCTTGCCGGGACTAGCGGGGTTGGATACGCAGTATTTT
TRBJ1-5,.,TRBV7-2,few,CASSVDRGNQPQHF,TGTGCCAGCAGCGTTGATCGGGGGAATCAGCCCCAGCATTTT
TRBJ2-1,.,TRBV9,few,CASSGRDVSYNEQFF,TGTGCCAGCAGCGGCCGGGACGTCTCCTACAATGAGCAGTTCTTC
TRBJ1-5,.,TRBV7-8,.,CASSLAVYSNQPQHF,TGTGCCAGCAGCTTAGCAGTATATAGCAATCAGCCCCAGCATTTT
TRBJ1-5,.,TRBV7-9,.,CASSLASTVGWNQPQHF,TGTGCCAGCAGCTTAGCCTCGACAGTGGGCTGGAATCAGCCCCAGCATTTT
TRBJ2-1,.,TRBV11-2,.,CAISLEYSYNEQFF,TGTGCCATCAGCTTAGAGTACTCCTACAATGAGCAGTTCTTC
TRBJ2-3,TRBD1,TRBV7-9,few,CASRPTGNTDTQYF,TGTGCCAGCAGACCGACAGGGAACACAGATACGCAGTATTTT
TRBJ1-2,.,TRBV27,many,CASSLAAGANYGYTF,TGTGCCAGCAGTTTAGCAGCAGGGGCCAACTATGGCTACACCTTC
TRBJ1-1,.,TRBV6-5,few,CASSYSPQGTLTEAFF,TGTGCCAGCAGTTACTCACCTCAGGGTACCTTAACTGAAGCTTTCTTT
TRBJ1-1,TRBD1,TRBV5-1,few,CASSGGQENTEAFF,TGCGCCAGCAGCGGAGGACAGGAGAACACTGAAGCTTTCTTT
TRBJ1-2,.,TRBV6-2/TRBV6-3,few,CASSLEGEFYGYTF,TGTGCCAGCAGTCTTGAGGGGGAGTTCTATGGCTACACCTTC
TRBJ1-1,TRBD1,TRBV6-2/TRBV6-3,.,CATLQGATEAFF,TGTGCCACCCTACAGGGGGCCACTGAAGCTTTCTTT
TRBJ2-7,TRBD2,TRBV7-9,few,CASSPVPSGGPSYEQYF,TGTGCCAGCAGCCCCGTCCCCAGCGGGGGGCCTTCCTACGAGCAGTACTTC
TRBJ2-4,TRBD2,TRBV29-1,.,CSVSPGLAGIQYF,TGCAGCGTTTCACCGGGACTAGCTGGCATTCAGTACTTC
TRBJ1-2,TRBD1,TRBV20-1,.,CSAQPGQGNYGYTF,TGCAGTGCGCAACCGGGACAGGGAAACTATGGCTACACCTTC
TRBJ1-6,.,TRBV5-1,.,CASSLDGRSSYNSPLHF,TGCGCCAGCAGCTTGGACGGCCGGAGCTCCTATAATTCACCCCTCCACTTT
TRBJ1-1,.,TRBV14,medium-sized,CASSRGGALNTEAFF,TGTGCCAGCAGCCGGGGAGGGGCTTTGAACACTGAAGCTTTCTTT
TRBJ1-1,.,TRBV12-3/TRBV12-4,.,CASSFHVSEAFF,TGTGCCAGCAGTTTTCACGTTTCTGAAGCTTTCTTT
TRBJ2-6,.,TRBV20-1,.,CSARDHGGSGANVLTF,TGCAGTGCTAGAGACCATGGGGGCTCTGGGGCCAACGTCCTGACTTTC
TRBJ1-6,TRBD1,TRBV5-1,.,CASSARQGGNSPLQF,TGCGCCAGCAGCGCCCGACAGGGCGGTAATTCACCCCTCCAATTT
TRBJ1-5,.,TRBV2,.,CASRDRHNQPQHF,TGTGCCAGCAGGGACAGACACAATCAGCCCCAGCATTTT
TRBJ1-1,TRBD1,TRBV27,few,CASSGQGIGAFF,TGTGCCAGCAGTGGACAGGGGATAGGGGCTTTCTTT
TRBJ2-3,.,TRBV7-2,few,CASSLGYQPNTQYF,TGTGCCAGCAGCTTAGGGTACCAGCCAAATACGCAGTATTTT
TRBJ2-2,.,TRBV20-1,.,CSARDPRDSGELFF,TGCAGTGCTAGAGATCCGAGGGACTCCGGGGAGCTGTTTTTT
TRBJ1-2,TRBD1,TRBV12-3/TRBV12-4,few,CASRSKGAQTTVLGYTF,TGTGCCAGCAGGTCCAAGGGGGCTCAAACTACCGTCCTGGGCTACACCTTC
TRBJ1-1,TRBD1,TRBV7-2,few,CASSLRQGAGTEAFF,TGTGCCAGCAGCCTACGACAGGGGGCAGGGACTGAAGCTTTCTTT
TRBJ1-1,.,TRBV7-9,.,CASSSYLNTEAFF,TGTGCCAGCAGCTCGTATCTGAACACTGAAGCTTTCTTT
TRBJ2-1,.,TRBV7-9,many,CASSLGANEQFF,TGTGCCAGCAGCTTGGGTGCCAATGAGCAGTTCTTC
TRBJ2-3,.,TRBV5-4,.,CASSWEFGSTDTQYF,TGTGCCAGCAGCTGGGAGTTTGGCAGCACAGATACGCAGTATTTT
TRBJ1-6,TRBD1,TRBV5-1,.,CASSLAVAGGSPLHF,TGCGCCAGCAGCTTGGCCGTGGCAGGGGGATCACCCCTCCACTTT
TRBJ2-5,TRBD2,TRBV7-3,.,CASSPGTSGLETQYF,TGTGCCAGCAGCCCCGGGACTAGCGGTTTAGAGACCCAGTACTTC
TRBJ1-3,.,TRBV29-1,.,CSVALLSGNTIYF,TGCAGCGTTGCGCTCCTGTCTGGAAACACCATATATTTT
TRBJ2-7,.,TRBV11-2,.,CASSPRPLGYPYF,TGTGCCAGCAGTCCTCGGCCCCTTGGGTATCCGTACTTC
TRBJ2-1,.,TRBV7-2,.,CASIPPRGLSNEQFF,TGTGCCAGCATCCCGCCGCGGGGACTTTCCAATGAGCAGTTCTTC
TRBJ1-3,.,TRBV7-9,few,CASSLQGSSGNTIYF,TGTGCCAGCAGCTTACAGGGGTCCTCTGGAAACACCATATATTTT
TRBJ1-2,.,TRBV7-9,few,CASSLIGVDYGYTF,TGTGCCAGCAGCTTAATAGGTGTTGACTATGGCTACACCTTC
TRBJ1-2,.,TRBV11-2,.,CASSLGDGYGYTF,TGTGCCAGCAGCTTAGGGGACGGCTATGGCTACACCTTC
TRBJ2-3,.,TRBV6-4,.,CASSDGPNTDTQYF,TGTGCCAGCAGTGACGGCCCCAACACAGATACGCAGTATTTT
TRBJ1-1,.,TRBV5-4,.,CASSLYRRTGSEAFF,TGTGCCAGCAGCCTTTATCGACGGACGGGGTCTGAAGCTTTCTTT
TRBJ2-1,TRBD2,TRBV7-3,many,CASSLSSGVYNEQFF,TGTGCCAGCAGCTTGTCTAGCGGGGTGTACAATGAGCAGTTCTTC
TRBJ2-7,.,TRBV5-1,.,CASSLGSLLDEQYF,TGCGCCAGCAGCTTGGGTAGTCTCCTAGACGAGCAGTACTTC